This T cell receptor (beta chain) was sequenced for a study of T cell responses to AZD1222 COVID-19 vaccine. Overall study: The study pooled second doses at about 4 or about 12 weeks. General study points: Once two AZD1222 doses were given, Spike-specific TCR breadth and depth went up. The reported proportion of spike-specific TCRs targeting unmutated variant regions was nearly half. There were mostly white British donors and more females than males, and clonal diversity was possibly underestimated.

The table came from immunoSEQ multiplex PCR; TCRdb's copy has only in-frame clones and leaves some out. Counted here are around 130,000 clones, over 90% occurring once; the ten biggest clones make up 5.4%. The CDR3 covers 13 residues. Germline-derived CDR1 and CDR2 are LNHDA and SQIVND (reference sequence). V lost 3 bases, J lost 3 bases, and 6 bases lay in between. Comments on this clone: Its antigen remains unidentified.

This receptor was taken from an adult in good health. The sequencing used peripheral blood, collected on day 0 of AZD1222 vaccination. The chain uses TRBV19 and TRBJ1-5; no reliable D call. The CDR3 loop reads CASSIQANQPQHF. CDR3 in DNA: TGTGCCAGTAGTATCCAGGCCAATCAGCCCCAGCATTTT.